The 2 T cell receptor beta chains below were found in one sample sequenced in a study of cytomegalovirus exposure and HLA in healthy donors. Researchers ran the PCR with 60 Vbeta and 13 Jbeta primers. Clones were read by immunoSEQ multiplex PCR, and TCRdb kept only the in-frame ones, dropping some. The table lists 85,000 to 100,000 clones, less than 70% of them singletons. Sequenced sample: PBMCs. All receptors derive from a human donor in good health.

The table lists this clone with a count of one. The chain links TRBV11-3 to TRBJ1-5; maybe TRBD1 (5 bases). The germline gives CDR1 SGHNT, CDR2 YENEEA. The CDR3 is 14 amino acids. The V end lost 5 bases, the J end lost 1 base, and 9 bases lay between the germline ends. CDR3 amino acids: CASSQGRSNQPQHF. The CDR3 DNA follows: TGTGCCAGCAGCCAGGGCAGAAGCAATCAGCCCCAGCATTTT.

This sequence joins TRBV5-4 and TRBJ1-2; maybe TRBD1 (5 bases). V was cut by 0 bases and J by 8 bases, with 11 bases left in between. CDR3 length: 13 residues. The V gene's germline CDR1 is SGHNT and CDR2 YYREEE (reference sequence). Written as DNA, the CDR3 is TGTGCCAGCAGCTTGGATATAGGGGTCGGCTACACCTTC. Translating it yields CASSLDIGVGYTF.